A selection of T cell receptor beta chains follows, all from one sample in a study of cytomegalovirus exposure and HLA in healthy donors. TCRdb's table, derived via immunoSEQ multiplex PCR, lists solely in-frame clones and lacks some. This listing includes tens of thousands of clones. Sequences were obtained from PBMCs. Every receptor here comes from a male donor in good health and CMV-seronegative. CDR3s include the opening cysteine and the closing phenylalanine or tryptophan. The D gene is left open where the match is weak.

DNA | CDR3 | J | V | D | length
TGTGCCAGCAGTGACGCCGGGGGGGGAACGCGGCTCAATGAGCAGTTCTTC | CASSDAGGGTRLNEQFF | TRBJ2-1 | TRBV6-1 | TRBD2 | 17
TGTGCCATCAGTGACCGGGACAGGGAAAATTATGGCTACACCTTC | CAISDRDRENYGYTF | TRBJ1-2 | TRBV10-3 | TRBD1 | 15
TGTGCCAGCAGCTTGGGGGCAGGGGGCGTCCCCTATGGCTACACCTTC | CASSLGAGGVPYGYTF | TRBJ1-2 | TRBV5-6 | TRBD1 | 16
TGTGCCAGCAGCTTTGGGTCGGGGATGAACACTGAAGCTTTCTTT | CASSFGSGMNTEAFF | TRBJ1-1 | TRBV7-8 | - | 15
TGTGCCAGCAGTCTACAGGGGGCGGATGAGCAGTTCTTC | CASSLQGADEQFF | TRBJ2-1 | TRBV27 | TRBD1 | 13
TGCGCCAGCAGCTGGACTAGCGGTAGCACAGATACGCAGTATTTT | CASSWTSGSTDTQYF | TRBJ2-3 | TRBV5-1 | TRBD2 | 15
TGCGCCAGCAGCCTTTTGACAGGGAGCACAGATAAGCAGTATTTT | CASSLLTGSTDKQYF | TRBJ2-3 | TRBV5-1 | TRBD1 | 15
TGTGCCAGCAGTGAATATGCGGTAATAGCGGGGGTCCACGAGCAGTACTTC | CASSEYAVIAGVHEQYF | TRBJ2-7 | TRBV6-1 | TRBD2 | 17
TGTGCCAGCAGCCTTCTAGATCAGCCCCAGCATTTT | CASSLLDQPQHF | TRBJ1-5 | TRBV7-9 | - | 12
TGTGCCAGCAGTGAAGGGGGAGGGGGGCGAGAAAAACTGTTTTTT | CASSEGGGGREKLFF | TRBJ1-4 | TRBV2 | - | 15
TGCAGTGGGCAGGGGTACAATGAGCAGTTCTTC | CSGQGYNEQFF | TRBJ2-1 | TRBV20-1 | - | 11
TGTGCCAGTAGTATAGGGGACAGACCCAAGGAGCAGTACTTC | CASSIGDRPKEQYF | TRBJ2-7 | TRBV19 | TRBD1 | 14
TGTGCCATCAGTGAGTGGGGCAAGGAGACCCAGTACTTC | CAISEWGKETQYF | TRBJ2-5 | TRBV10-3 | - | 13
TGTGCCAGCAGCTCAGGGGGGCGCACAGATACGCAGTATTTT | CASSSGGRTDTQYF | TRBJ2-3 | TRBV5-4 | - | 14
TGTGCCAGCAGCTTATACGCGGGTGGCTACACCTTC | CASSLYAGGYTF | TRBJ1-2 | TRBV7-2 | - | 12
TGTGCCAGCAGTGTATCGAGGACTTTCTTT | CASSVSRTFF | TRBJ1-1 | TRBV28 | - | 10
TGTGCCAGCAGTTCTACTAGCGGGGGGTTTAATGAGCAGTTCTTC | CASSSTSGGFNEQFF | TRBJ2-1 | TRBV27 | TRBD2 | 15
TGTGCCAGCAGCTTAAGAGGCAGCCCCAGCGCCTACGAGCAGTACTTC | CASSLRGSPSAYEQYF | TRBJ2-7 | TRBV7-2 | - | 16
TGTGCCAGCTTGGGCCCCGGAGGGGAAAAACTGTTTTTT | CASLGPGGEKLFF | TRBJ1-4 | TRBV6-5 | - | 13
TGTGCCAGCAGCGCATCCCGGGACAGGGGTCAGCCCCAGCATTTT | CASSASRDRGQPQHF | TRBJ1-5 | TRBV7-2 | TRBD1 | 15
TGTGCCAGCTCACCCTCTTCCCGGACAGGGGATCCTGGCTACACCTTC | CASSPSSRTGDPGYTF | TRBJ1-2 | TRBV18 | TRBD1 | 16
TGCAGCGTTGCGAGGGGGCTTGGGCGGAACACCGGGGAGCTGTTTTTT | CSVARGLGRNTGELFF | TRBJ2-2 | TRBV29-1 | TRBD1 | 16
TGTGCCAGCAGCTCAAACACAGGGGTATCACCCCTACACTTT | CASSSNTGVSPLHF | TRBJ1-6 | TRBV7-3 | TRBD1 | 14
TGTGCCAGCAGCTTATCCGGACTAGCGGGAAGAATAAAAGAGACCCAGTACTTC | CASSLSGLAGRIKETQYF | TRBJ2-5 | TRBV11-2 | TRBD2 | 18
TGTGCCAGCAGCTTGGGTCCAGACGGGAGACGCGAGACCCAGTACTTC | CASSLGPDGRRETQYF | TRBJ2-5 | TRBV5-4 | - | 16
TGTGCCAGCAGCTTAACCGGGGAAACCGGGGAGCTGTTTTTT | CASSLTGETGELFF | TRBJ2-2 | TRBV7-9 | - | 14
TGTGCCAGCAGTCGCTCCGGGACAGGGGAGGGCTACACCTTC | CASSRSGTGEGYTF | TRBJ1-2 | TRBV6-5 | TRBD1 | 14
TGTGCCAGCAGTGGGGCAGGTATGAACACTGAAGCTTTCTTT | CASSGAGMNTEAFF | TRBJ1-1 | TRBV2 | - | 14
TGTGCCAGCAGTTATTCTGGAGGTCGTAGCAATCAGCCCCAGCATTTT | CASSYSGGRSNQPQHF | TRBJ1-5 | TRBV6-6 | - | 16
TGTGCTAGTGGTCCGGGACAGGGCAATCAGCCCCAGCATTTT | CASGPGQGNQPQHF | TRBJ1-5 | TRBV12-5 | TRBD1 | 14
TGCGCCAGCAGCCAAGAAAGTTCCGCCCGGGATACGCAGTATTTT | CASSQESSARDTQYF | TRBJ2-3 | TRBV4-3 | - | 15
TGTGCCAGCAGCTCAGACAGGCGATCTTCCTACGAGCAGTACTTC | CASSSDRRSSYEQYF | TRBJ2-7 | TRBV7-2 | - | 15
TGTGCCAGCTCACCACGCGGGGTGCTGCATGAGCAGTTCTTC | CASSPRGVLHEQFF | TRBJ2-1 | TRBV18 | - | 14
TGTGCCAGCAGCCCCCGGGACAGGGCCCCTGAAGCTTTCTTT | CASSPRDRAPEAFF | TRBJ1-1 | TRBV7-9 | TRBD1 | 14
TGTGCCAGCACTTCGGGGGGGGGCCTTAATGAGCAGTTCTTC | CASTSGGGLNEQFF | TRBJ2-1 | TRBV6-6 | TRBD2 | 14
TGCAGCGTTGTCGGGCTAGCGGGAAGGTGGGATACGCAGTATTTT | CSVVGLAGRWDTQYF | TRBJ2-3 | TRBV29-1 | TRBD2 | 15
TGTGCCAGCAGCTTATGGGCTAGCGGTAATGAGCAGTTCTTC | CASSLWASGNEQFF | TRBJ2-1 | TRBV7-3 | TRBD2 | 14
TGTGCCAGCAGCTTGGAGTGGGCAGGCACAGATAAGCAGTATTTT | CASSLEWAGTDKQYF | TRBJ2-3 | TRBV5-8 | - | 15
TGCGCCAGCAGCCCTTTATTGACAGGGGGCGGCACTGAAGCTTTCTTT | CASSPLLTGGGTEAFF | TRBJ1-1 | TRBV4-3 | TRBD1 | 16
TGTGCCAGCTCACCACCTTGGAACAGTGCCAACACTGAAGCTTTCTTT | CASSPPWNSANTEAFF | TRBJ1-1 | TRBV18 | - | 16
TGTGCCAGCAGCGAGGGGGTCGACCAAGAGACCCAGTACTTC | CASSEGVDQETQYF | TRBJ2-5 | TRBV7-3 | - | 14